This record concerns one T cell receptor (beta chain) sequence. Antigen specificity is unknown. These data originate in a study of blood T cells in healthy people across ages. Primers used in a second PCR of roughly 6 to 12 cycles were a sample-barcoded 5' primer and a J-beta primer mix. MiXCR was run by TCRdb on the 5' RACE reads, yielding one entry per CDR3 protein. The table includes about 800,000 distinct CDR3 sequences, approximately 25% detected once. Germline V lookup: CDR1 SGHRS, CDR2 YFSETQ. The CDR3 covers 16 residues. Trimming shortened V by 0 bases and J by 1 base, and 10 bases separated the two germline ends. The study's findings and limits: Age brought a roughly linear fall in TCR beta diversity measured per million T cells. Compared with aged donors, long-lived donors showed fewer expanded clones, suggesting selection.

Sample donors were healthy Caucasian individuals that came from Russia, aged roughly 6 to 95. These same records also appear under a second study, on T cells of mothers and their children.

The source is a boy aged 10-17 years in good health. The sample taken for sequencing was blood. The J gene is TRBJ2-2, the V gene TRBV5-1; D is uncertain. This CDR3 reads CASSLAERKNTGELFF. Written as DNA, the CDR3 is TGCGCCAGCAGCTTGGCCGAGAGAAAGAACACCGGGGAGCTGTTTTTT.